Presented here are 13 T cell receptor beta chains from one specimen sequenced in a study of T cell repertoires in cytomegalovirus infection. TCRdb called the reads again in MiXCR, with one record for every CDR3 protein. The sample carries 150,000 to 200,000 distinct CDR3 sequences, 13% to 15% recorded once. The sample taken for sequencing was PBMCs. The receptors shown here come from a human donor in good health (CMV status not recorded). Some clones in this sample may be carry-over from other donors' samples.

The V and J genes are TRBV20-1 and TRBJ2-6; D is ambiguous. CDR1 and CDR2 (germline): DFQATT, SNEGSKA (reference sequence). The CDR3 extends over 14 amino acids. V was pared by 2 bases and J by 0 bases, with 5 bases between. CDR3 in amino acids: CSARSSSGANVLTF. The CDR3 region has the DNA TGCAGTGCTAGAAGCAGCTCTGGGGCCAACGTCCTGACTTTC.

This clonotype turned up a few times. The gene calls are TRBV28 and TRBJ2-2; D gene unclear. Trimming left V 10 bases short and J 0 bases short, with 9 bases between. The V gene's germline CDR1 is MDHEN and CDR2 SYDVKM. This CDR3 comprises 13 residues. The CDR3 sequence: CATPSANTGELFF. CDR3 nucleotide sequence: TGTGCCACGCCATCCGCGAACACCGGGGAGCTGTTTTTT.

The sample holds many counts of this clonotype. The CDR3 bases are TGCGCCAGCAGCCAAGAAAAGGGATTAGTCTACGAGCAGTACTTC. Protein sequence: CASSQEKGLVYEQYF. V usage is TRBV4-3 and J usage is TRBJ2-7; no firm D call. Germline CDR1 reads LGHNA; CDR2 reads YSLEER. CDR3 length equals 15 residues. V lost 0 bases and J 3 bases, leaving 12 bases between the germline ends.

Written as DNA, the CDR3 is TGCAGTGCTCAACTCAGGGGGCATAGAGGGTACGAGCAGTACTTC. Translating it yields CSAQLRGHRGYEQYF. The chain recombines TRBV20-1 with TRBJ2-7; 8 nucleotides match TRBD1. Germline CDR1 is DFQATT and CDR2 is SNEGSKA (reference sequence). This CDR3 region has 15 residues. J gave up 4 bases and V 5 bases, and 13 bases lay outside the gene matches.

The chain couples TRBV19 to TRBJ2-1; tentatively, D is TRBD2 (6 bases). TRBJ2-7 explains the end of the DNA better; the J call may be wrong. CDR3 length: 15 residues. Germline V gene lookup returns CDR1 LNHDA and CDR2 SQIVND (reference sequence). CDR3 in amino acids: CASRKGGESYNEQYF. The CDR3 coding sequence is TGTGCCAGTAGGAAAGGAGGGGAATCCTACAATGAGCAGTACTTC.

This clonotype was detected only a few times. The chain recombines TRBV28 with TRBJ1-2; tentative D call: TRBD1 (5 bases). The CDR3 has 14 residues. V gave up 3 bases and J gave up 6 bases, with 14 bases separating them. Germline V lookup: CDR1 MDHEN, CDR2 SYDVKM. CDR3 nucleotide sequence: TGTGCCAGCAGTTTTAGTCGGCAGGGAAATGGCTACACCTTC. Translating gives CASSFSRQGNGYTF.

This chain uses TRBV6-2 or TRBV6-3 with TRBJ2-7, with 10 nucleotides matching TRBD2. CDR3 length equals 19 residues. CDR1 MNHEY and CDR2 SVGEGT come from the germline V gene. J lost 3 bases, V lost 0 bases, and 14 bases had no gene match. Here the CDR3 DNA reads TGTGCCAGCAGTTACTCTTTGAACGAAGCGGGAGGGCCCCTCTACGAGCAGTACTTC. Translated: CASSYSLNEAGGPLYEQYF.

This clonotype was seen at least ten times. The DNA for the CDR3 is TGCAGTGCCAATGGACTAGCGGGATCCCTCTACGAGCAGTACTTC. This codes for CSANGLAGSLYEQYF. The chain links TRBV20-1 to TRBJ2-7; 12 bases line up with TRBD2. The CDR3 covers 15 residues. CDR1 and CDR2 (germline): DFQATT, SNEGSKA (reference sequence). V lost 6 bases, J lost 3 bases, and 9 bases stayed unmatched.

This clonotype was recorded many times. In DNA, the CDR3 is TGTGCCAGCAGCTTAGCGGCTAGCGGGTCTATCTACAATGAGCAGTTCTTC. Amino acid sequence: CASSLAASGSIYNEQFF. This chain connects TRBV7-9 to TRBJ2-1, with 8 bases matching TRBD2. Trimming took 0 bases from V and 3 from J; bases not matched to a gene: 7. Germline V gene lookup returns CDR1 SEHNR and CDR2 FQNEAQ (reference sequence). This CDR3 contains 17 residues.

This clonotype turned up a few times. The V and J genes are TRBV5-1 and TRBJ1-1, with 7 bases aligning to TRBD1. Losses at the gene ends were 4 bases for V and 3 bases for J; bases not matched to a gene: 9. CDR3 size: 15 residues. Germline lookup yields CDR1 SGHRS and CDR2 YFSETQ. The DNA of the CDR3 is TGCGCCAGCAGCCCGCCGGGGGGACAGTACACTGAAGCTTTCTTT. Its translation: CASSPPGGQYTEAFF. The full variable domain, completed using reference TRBV5-1 and TRBJ1-1, is KAGVTQTPRYLIKTRGQQVTLSCSPISGHRSVSWYQQTPGQGLQFLFEYFSETQRNKGNFPGRFSGRQFSNSRSEMNVSTLELGDSALYLCASSPPGGQYTEAFFGQGTRLTVV.

This chain links TRBV11-3 with TRBJ2-3; either TRBD1 or TRBD2 may supply D (7 bases each). CDR1 SGHNT and CDR2 YENEEA come from the germline V gene. V dropped 5 bases and J dropped 2 bases, with 14 bases sitting between them. The CDR3 contains 15 residues. The CDR3 DNA is TGTGCCAGCAGCGATCAGGGGGGGGACACAGATACGCAGTATTTT. This gives the protein CASSDQGGDTDTQYF. Based on the CDR3 plus reference TRBV11-3 and TRBJ2-3, the full variable domain is EAGVVQSPRYKIIEKKQPVAFWCNPISGHNTLYWYLQNLGQGPELLIRYENEEAVDDSQLPKDRFSAERLKGVDSTLKIQPAELGDSAVYLCASSDQGGDTDTQYFGPGTRLTVL.

This clonotype was found many times. This chain joins TRBV12-3 or TRBV12-4 and TRBJ2-1, with 9 nucleotides matching TRBD2. V lost 2 bases and J lost 5; bases outside the gene matches: 10. CDR3 length equals 17 residues. CDR3 in DNA: TGTGCCAGCAGTTTAATAATGGGCGGGAGGGCTGACAATGAGCAGTTCTTC. Protein product: CASSLIMGGRADNEQFF.

The CDR3: CAIRETGESTDTQYF. CDR3 sequence (DNA): TGTGCCATCAGGGAGACAGGTGAAAGCACAGATACGCAGTATTTT. The rearrangement uses TRBV10-3 and TRBJ2-3; perhaps TRBD1 as D (6 bases). Germline CDR1 is ENHRY and CDR2 is SYGVKD. The CDR3 totals 15 residues. The V end was cut by 6 bases, the J end by 0 bases, with 13 bases between.